This T cell receptor beta chain was captured by sequencing in a study of cytomegalovirus exposure and HLA in healthy donors. About the research overall: Out of approximately 170 million T cells, an earlier analysis found some 120 million unique TCR beta sequences in total. Genotyping of 400 or so donors showed that around 85% belonged to the Caucasian-associated ancestry cluster. Study-wide findings and caveats: Most subjects' HLA-A and HLA-B alleles were reportedly predicted from TCR beta sequences.

Germline V gene sequence: CDR1 SGHKS, CDR2 YYEKEE (reference sequence). V lost 2 bases, J lost 6 bases, and 8 bases lay in between. The CDR3 is 13 residues long. Both 60 Vbeta primers and 13 Jbeta primers went into the PCR. Libraries were prepared by immunoSEQ multiplex PCR; TCRdb keeps only in-frame clonotypes and omits some of them. Here the sample spans around 150,000 clones, roughly 80% being singletons. About this clone itself: Its antigen remains unknown.

The CMV serostatus of this donor was not recorded. The chain is built from TRBV5-5 and TRBJ2-2; a weak D match, TRBD1 (5 bases). Specimen: PBMCs. The sequence came from a human donor in good health. CDR3 sequence: CASSFEGAGELFF. In DNA, the CDR3 is TGTGCCAGCAGCTTTGAAGGGGCCGGGGAGCTGTTTTTT.